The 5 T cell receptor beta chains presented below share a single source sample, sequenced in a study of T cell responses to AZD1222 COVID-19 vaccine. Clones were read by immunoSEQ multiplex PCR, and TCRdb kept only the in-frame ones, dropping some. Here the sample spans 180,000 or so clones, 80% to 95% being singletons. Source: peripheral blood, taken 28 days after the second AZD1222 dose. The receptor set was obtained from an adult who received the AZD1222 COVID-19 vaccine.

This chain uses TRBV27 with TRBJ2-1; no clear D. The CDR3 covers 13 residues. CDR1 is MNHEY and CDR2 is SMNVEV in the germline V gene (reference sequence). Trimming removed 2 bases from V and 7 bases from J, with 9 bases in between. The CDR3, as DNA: TGTGCCAGCAGTTTAGTGGGGTCAAATGAGCAGTTCTTC. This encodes CASSLVGSNEQFF.

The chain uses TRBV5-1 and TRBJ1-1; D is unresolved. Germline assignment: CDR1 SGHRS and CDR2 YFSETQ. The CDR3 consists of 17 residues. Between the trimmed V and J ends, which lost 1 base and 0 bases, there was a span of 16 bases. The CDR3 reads CASSLTFLHGLNTEAFF. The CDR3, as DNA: TGCGCCAGCAGCTTGACCTTTTTACACGGTCTGAACACTGAAGCTTTCTTT.

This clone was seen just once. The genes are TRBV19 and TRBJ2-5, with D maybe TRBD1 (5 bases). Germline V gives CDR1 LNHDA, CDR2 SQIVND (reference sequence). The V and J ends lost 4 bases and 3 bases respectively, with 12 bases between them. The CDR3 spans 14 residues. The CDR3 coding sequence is TGTGCCAGTAGTAAGGGGTTCCTAAAAGAGACCCAGTACTTC. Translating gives CASSKGFLKETQYF.

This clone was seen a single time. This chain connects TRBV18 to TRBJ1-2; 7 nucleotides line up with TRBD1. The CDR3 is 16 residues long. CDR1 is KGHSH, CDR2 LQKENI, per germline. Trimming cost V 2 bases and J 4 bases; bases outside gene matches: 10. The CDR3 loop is CASSPNSRGESYGYTF. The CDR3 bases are TGTGCCAGCTCACCAAACTCCAGGGGGGAGAGCTATGGCTACACCTTC.

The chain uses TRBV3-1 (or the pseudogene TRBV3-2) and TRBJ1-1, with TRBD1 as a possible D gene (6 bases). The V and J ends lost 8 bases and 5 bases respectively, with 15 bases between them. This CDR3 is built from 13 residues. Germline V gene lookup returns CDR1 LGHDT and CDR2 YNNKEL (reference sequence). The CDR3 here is CASRRGVGTEAFF. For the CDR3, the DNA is TGTGCCAGCCGGAGGGGGGTTGGAACTGAAGCTTTCTTT.